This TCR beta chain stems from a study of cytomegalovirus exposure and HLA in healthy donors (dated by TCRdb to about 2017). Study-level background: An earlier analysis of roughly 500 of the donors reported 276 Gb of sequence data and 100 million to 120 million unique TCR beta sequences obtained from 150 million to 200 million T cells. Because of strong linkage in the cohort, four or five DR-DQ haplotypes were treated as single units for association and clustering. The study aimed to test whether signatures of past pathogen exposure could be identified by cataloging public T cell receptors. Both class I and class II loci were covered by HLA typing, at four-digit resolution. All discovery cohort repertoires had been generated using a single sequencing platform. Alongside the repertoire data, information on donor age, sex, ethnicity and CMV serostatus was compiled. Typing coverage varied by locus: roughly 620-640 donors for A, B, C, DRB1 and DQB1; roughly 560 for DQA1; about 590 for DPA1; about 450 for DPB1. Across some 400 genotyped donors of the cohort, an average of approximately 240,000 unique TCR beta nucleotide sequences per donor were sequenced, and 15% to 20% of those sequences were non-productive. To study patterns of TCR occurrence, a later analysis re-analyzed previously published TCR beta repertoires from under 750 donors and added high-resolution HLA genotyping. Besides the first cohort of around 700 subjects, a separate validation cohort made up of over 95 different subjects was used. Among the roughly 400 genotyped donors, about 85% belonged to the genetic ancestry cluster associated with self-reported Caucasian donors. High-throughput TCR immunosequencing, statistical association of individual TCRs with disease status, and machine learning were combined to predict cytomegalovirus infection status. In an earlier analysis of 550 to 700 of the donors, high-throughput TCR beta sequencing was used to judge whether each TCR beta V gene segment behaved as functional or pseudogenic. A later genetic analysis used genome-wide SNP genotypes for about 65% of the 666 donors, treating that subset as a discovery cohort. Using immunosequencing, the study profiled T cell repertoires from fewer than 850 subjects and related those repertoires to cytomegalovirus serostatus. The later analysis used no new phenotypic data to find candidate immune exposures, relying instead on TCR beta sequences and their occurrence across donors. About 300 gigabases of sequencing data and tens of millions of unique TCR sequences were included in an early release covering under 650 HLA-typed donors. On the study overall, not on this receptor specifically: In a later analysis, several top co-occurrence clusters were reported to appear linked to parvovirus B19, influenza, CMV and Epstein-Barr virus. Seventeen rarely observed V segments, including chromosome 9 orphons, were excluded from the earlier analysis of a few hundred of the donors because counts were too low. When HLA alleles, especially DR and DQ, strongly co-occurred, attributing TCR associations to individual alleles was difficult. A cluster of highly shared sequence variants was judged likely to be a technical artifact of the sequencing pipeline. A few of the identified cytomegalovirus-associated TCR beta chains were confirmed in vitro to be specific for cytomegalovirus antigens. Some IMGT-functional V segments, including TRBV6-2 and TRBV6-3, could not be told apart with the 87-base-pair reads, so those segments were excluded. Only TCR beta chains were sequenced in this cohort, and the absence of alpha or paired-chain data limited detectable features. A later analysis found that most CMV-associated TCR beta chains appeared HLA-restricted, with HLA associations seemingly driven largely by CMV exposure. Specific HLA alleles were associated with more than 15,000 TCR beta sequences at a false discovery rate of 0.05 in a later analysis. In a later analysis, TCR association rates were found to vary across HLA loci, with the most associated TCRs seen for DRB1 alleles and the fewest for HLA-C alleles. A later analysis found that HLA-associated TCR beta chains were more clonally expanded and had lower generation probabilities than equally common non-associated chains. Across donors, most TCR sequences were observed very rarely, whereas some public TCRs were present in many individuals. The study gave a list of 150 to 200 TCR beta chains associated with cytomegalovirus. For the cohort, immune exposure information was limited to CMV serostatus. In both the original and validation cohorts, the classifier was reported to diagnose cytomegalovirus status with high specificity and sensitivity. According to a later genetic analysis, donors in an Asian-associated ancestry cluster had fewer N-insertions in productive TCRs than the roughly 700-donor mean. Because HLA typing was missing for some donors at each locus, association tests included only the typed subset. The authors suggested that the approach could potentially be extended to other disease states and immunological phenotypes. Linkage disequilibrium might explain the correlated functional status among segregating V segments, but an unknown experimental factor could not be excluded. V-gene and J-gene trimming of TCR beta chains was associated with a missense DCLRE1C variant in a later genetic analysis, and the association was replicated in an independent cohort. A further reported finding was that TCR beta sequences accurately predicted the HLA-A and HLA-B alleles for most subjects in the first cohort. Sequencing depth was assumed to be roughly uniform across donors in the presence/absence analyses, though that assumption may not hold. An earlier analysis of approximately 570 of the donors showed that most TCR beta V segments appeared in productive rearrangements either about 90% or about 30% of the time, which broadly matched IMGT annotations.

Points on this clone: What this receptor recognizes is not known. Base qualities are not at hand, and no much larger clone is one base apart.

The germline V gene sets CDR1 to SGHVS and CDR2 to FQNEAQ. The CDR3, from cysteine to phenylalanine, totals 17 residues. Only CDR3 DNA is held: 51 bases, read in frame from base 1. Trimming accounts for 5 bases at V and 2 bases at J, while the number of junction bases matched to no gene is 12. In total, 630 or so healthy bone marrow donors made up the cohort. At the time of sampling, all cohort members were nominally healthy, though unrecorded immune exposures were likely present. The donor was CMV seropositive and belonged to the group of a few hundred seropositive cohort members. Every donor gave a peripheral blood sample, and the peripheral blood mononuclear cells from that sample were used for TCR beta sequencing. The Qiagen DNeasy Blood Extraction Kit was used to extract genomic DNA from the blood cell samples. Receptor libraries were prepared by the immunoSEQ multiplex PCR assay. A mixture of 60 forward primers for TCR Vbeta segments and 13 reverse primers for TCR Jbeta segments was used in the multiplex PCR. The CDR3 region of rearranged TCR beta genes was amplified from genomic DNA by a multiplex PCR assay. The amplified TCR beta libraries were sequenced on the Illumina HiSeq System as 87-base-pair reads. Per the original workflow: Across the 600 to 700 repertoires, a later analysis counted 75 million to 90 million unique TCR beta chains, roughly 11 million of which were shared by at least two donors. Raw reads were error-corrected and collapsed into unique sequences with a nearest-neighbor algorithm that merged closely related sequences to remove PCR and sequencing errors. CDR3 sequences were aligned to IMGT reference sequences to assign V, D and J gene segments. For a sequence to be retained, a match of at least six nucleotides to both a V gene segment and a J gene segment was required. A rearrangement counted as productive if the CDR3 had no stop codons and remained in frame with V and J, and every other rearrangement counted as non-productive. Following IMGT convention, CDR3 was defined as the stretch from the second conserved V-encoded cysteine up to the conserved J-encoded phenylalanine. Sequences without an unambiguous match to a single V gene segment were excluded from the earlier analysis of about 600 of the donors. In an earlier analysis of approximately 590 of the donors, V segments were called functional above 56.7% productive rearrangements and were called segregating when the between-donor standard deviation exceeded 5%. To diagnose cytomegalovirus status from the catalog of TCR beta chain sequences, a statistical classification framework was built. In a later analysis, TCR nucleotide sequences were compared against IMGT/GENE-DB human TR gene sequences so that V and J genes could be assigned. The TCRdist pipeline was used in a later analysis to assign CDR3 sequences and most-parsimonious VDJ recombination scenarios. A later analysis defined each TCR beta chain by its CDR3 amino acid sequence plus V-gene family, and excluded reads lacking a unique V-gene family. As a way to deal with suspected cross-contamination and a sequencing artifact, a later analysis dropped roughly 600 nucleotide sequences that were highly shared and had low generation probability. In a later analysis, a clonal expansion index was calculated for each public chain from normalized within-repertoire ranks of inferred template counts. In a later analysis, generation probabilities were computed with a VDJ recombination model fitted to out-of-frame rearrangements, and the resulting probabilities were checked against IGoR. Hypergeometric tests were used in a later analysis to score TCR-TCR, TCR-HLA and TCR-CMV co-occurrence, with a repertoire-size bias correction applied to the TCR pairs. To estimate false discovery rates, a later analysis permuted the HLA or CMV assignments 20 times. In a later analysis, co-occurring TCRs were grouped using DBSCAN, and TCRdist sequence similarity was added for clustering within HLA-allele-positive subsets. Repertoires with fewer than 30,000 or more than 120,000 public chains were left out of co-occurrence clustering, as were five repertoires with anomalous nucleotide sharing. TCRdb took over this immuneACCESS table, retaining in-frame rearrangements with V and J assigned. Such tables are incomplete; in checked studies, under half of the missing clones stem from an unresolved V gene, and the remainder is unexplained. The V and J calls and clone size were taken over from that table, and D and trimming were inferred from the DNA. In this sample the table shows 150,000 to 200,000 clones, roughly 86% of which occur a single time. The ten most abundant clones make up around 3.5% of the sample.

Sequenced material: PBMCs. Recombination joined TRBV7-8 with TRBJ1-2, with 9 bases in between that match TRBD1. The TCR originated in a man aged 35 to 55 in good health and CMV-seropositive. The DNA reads TGTGCCAGCAGCAAGACTCATAGGGACAGGGAGAACTATGGCTACACCTTC. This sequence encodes CASSKTHRDRENYGYTF.